This T cell receptor beta chain was captured by sequencing in a study of blood T cell repertoires in COVID-19. Across the study: The United States, Italy and Spain were the sources of the acute and convalescent COVID-19 samples.

Recruitment covered roughly 22 US areas and drew participants whose ages spanned roughly 18 to 100 years. Each participant's cohort was designated according to participant-reported clinical history. Recovery meant two consecutive negative NP/OP PCR tests, professional clearance, or resolved symptoms. Using immunoSEQ multiplex PCR, the repertoire was profiled, and TCRdb retains in-frame clones only, with some absent. The sample consists of roughly 230,000 clones, around 81% of them appearing once. Germline CDR1 is SGHTS and CDR2 is YDEGEE. V lost 1 base and J lost 5, with 7 bases in between. The CDR3 has 14 amino acids.

The specimen was PBMCs or T cells enriched from blood (not recorded which). This sequence originates from a man aged 50-60 years who had recovered from COVID-19. The rearrangement uses TRBV5-8 and TRBJ1-6; D not certain. CDR3 in DNA: TGTGCCAGCAGCTTGCTCGGGAATAATTCACCCCTCCACTTT. It is translated as CASSLLGNNSPLHF.